The present TCR beta chain was sequenced within a study of OX40 agonist ivuxolimab in advanced cancers. Study-level background: Patients were infused with ivuxolimab every 2 weeks at 0.01 to 10 mg/kg.

On this clone itself: The antigen remains undetermined.

Broader study findings: Several nonresponders also turned out to have low normalized T-cell clonal expansion.

CDR1 SGHAT and CDR2 FQNNGV come from the germline V gene. The CDR3 totals 16 residues. V trimming: 5 bases; J trimming: 1 base; junction bases outside the gene matches: 7. Assay used: immunoSEQ multiplex PCR; TCRdb lists only in-frame clones, some missing. The sample contains about 100,000 clones, just over 90% of which appear only once. Sequences were derived from CD4+ or CD8+ T cells sorted from blood, sampled in a trial of the OX40 agonist ivuxolimab. The rearrangement joins TRBV11-2 to TRBJ2-3; 9 bases line up with TRBD2. The origin of this receptor is an adult with an advanced solid tumor such as melanoma, head and neck, liver or kidney cancer. The CDR3 region has the DNA TGTGCCAGCAGCCGCCGCGGGGGGGGAGGCACAGATACGCAGTATTTT. Translated: CASSRRGGGGTDTQYF.